This entry lists 20 T cell receptor beta chains sequenced from one sample in a study of blood T cells in healthy people across ages. The use of a sample-barcoded 5' primer and a J-beta primer mix characterized a second PCR of about 7 to 12 cycles. Using its own MiXCR run on the 5' RACE reads, TCRdb lists one record per CDR3 protein. The sample consists of about 1,400,000 distinct CDR3 sequences, about 43% of them appearing once. Sequences were obtained from blood. These receptors were obtained from a woman between 18 and 29 years old in good health.

The rearrangement uses TRBV12-3 or TRBV12-4 and TRBJ2-3, with unresolved D. The V end was cut by 8 bases, the J end by 2 bases, with 8 bases between. The CDR3 extends over 12 amino acids. The CDR3 reads CASGVATDTQYF. The CDR3 nucleotides are TGTGCCAGCGGGGTGGCCACAGATACGCAGTATTTT.

This clonotype was seen only a few times. The V and J genes are TRBV27 and TRBJ2-1, with 8 bases identical to TRBD2. Germline CDR1 MNHEY, CDR2 SMNVEV (reference sequence). This CDR3 is 21 amino acids long. J lost 4 bases, V lost 5 bases, and 25 bases had no gene match. The CDR3 sequence: CASSPSRTSRLRGTWYNEQFF. CDR3 coding DNA: TGTGCCAGCAGTCCCAGCAGGACTAGCCGCCTAAGGGGTACTTGGTACAATGAGCAGTTCTTC.

This clonotype was observed once. Germline and junction disagree at one end, which may indicate a read error. This chain uses TRBV6-5 with TRBJ2-7; a weak D match, TRBD2 (6 bases). This CDR3 is built from 14 residues. CDR1 and CDR2 from the germline V gene are MNHEY and SVGAGI. The DNA of the CDR3 is TGTGCCAGCATTTACGGGACGGGAGTCTACGAGCAGTACTTC. It translates to CASIYGTGVYEQYF.

This clonotype was counted between two and nine times. This chain connects TRBV20-1 to TRBJ1-1; TRBD1 is a possible D gene (5 bases). With 3 bases removed from V and 2 bases from J, the gap between germline ends came to 10 bases. From germline, CDR1 is DFQATT and CDR2 SNEGSKA (reference sequence). The CDR3 is made up of 13 amino acids. The CDR3 loop is CSASRDRNTEAFF. The CDR3 region has the DNA TGCAGTGCTAGTCGAGACAGAAACACTGAAGCTTTCTTT.

The rearrangement uses TRBV29-1 and TRBJ1-1; 8 nucleotides agree with TRBD1. CDR1 is SQVTM and CDR2 is ANQGSEA in the germline V gene. This CDR3 has 17 residues. The ends lost 0 bases at V and 5 bases at J; junction bases unmatched: 14. Here the CDR3 reads CSVEETWQGAWGTEAFF. In DNA, the CDR3 is TGCAGCGTTGAAGAAACATGGCAGGGGGCTTGGGGGACTGAAGCTTTCTTT.

This chain joins TRBV7-6 and TRBJ1-1, with unresolved D. Trimming removed 7 bases at V and 1 base at J, with 13 bases between. Germline lookup yields CDR1 SGHVS and CDR2 FNYEAQ. The CDR3 consists of 14 residues. CDR3 in amino acids: CASKVGITNTEAFF. In DNA, the CDR3 is TGTGCCAGCAAGGTGGGGATTACGAACACTGAAGCTTTCTTT.

This clonotype was seen more than once but under ten times. The chain is built from TRBV20-1 and TRBJ2-7; D perhaps matches TRBD2 (6 bases). V was pared by 7 bases and J by 1 base, with 17 bases between. This CDR3 has 14 amino acids. Looked up from germline, CDR1 is DFQATT and CDR2 is SNEGSKA (reference sequence). CDR3 loop: CSGVVLASSYEQYF. The CDR3 nucleotides are TGCAGTGGGGTAGTGCTAGCGAGTTCCTACGAGCAGTACTTC.

This sequence joins TRBV3-1 and TRBJ2-5, with 7 bases matching TRBD2. V dropped 6 bases and J dropped 1; count of bases not matched to a gene: 5. The CDR3 runs to 14 residues. From germline, CDR1 is LGHDT and CDR2 YNNKEL (reference sequence). The CDR3 nucleotides read TGTGCCAGCAGATATGGGGGGGTCCAAGAGACCCAGTACTTC. Translation: CASRYGGVQETQYF.

This clonotype was picked up a small number of times. The CDR3 region is CAISVNRDSDTQYF. DNA of the CDR3: TGTGCCATCAGTGTAAACCGGGACTCGGATACGCAGTATTTT. The chain is built from TRBV10-3 and TRBJ2-3; D might be TRBD2 (6 bases). The CDR3 totals 14 residues. The V end lost 4 bases, the J end lost 6 bases, and 14 bases lay between the germline ends. Germline assignment: CDR1 ENHRY and CDR2 SYGVKD.

This clonotype was detected only a few times. This chain joins TRBV6-6 and TRBJ1-3; D is ambiguous. V lost 2 bases and J 4 bases, leaving 9 bases between the germline ends. Germline values: CDR1 MNHNY, CDR2 SVGAGI (reference sequence). This CDR3 has 14 residues. The CDR3 sequence: CASSYTSQGNTIYF. The CDR3 DNA reads TGTGCCAGCAGTTACACGTCACAGGGAAACACCATATATTTT.

In its sample, this clonotype was seen a few times. This sequence joins TRBV12-3 or TRBV12-4 and TRBJ2-4; 10 bases line up with TRBD2. The CDR3 has 15 residues. Trimming at V came to 2 bases and at J to 13 bases, leaving 11 bases not matched to a gene. CDR3 nucleotide sequence: TGTGCCAGCAGTTTACTAGCGGGAGCAGACAATGAGCAGTACTTC. It is translated as CASSLLAGADNEQYF.

The V call is TRBV7-3, the J call TRBJ2-1; 10 bases map to TRBD2. The J call could be wrong; TRBJ2-7 is a better fit for the DNA end. The CDR3 consists of 17 residues. Germline V gene sequence: CDR1 SGHTA, CDR2 FQGTGA. This CDR3 is CASSYGPSGGLYNEQYF. CDR3 nucleotides: TGTGCCAGCAGCTACGGGCCTAGCGGGGGCCTCTACAATGAGCAGTACTTC.

The sample holds a few counts of this clonotype. The chain uses TRBV2 and TRBJ2-1; D gene unclear. The CDR3 covers 15 residues. CDR1 SNHLY and CDR2 FYNNEI come from the germline V gene. Trimming removed 5 bases at V and 6 bases at J, with 17 bases between. CDR3 bases: TGTGCCAGCAGTCCACATCGACCGGAACCCAATGAGCAGTTCTTC. Translating it yields CASSPHRPEPNEQFF.

The V and J genes are TRBV5-6 and TRBJ2-5; 8 bases are a match to TRBD1. With the DNA end fitting TRBJ2-7 better, the J assignment may be wrong. In germline, CDR1 is SGHDT, CDR2 YYEEEE. CDR3 length equals 13 residues. The CDR3 loop is CASGQGAFYEQYF. In nucleotides, the CDR3 is TGTGCCAGCGGACAGGGAGCCTTCTACGAGCAGTACTTC.

In its sample, this clonotype was seen a few times. The chain employs TRBV7-9 and TRBJ1-2; D remains unclear. Trimming pared 3 bases from V and 0 bases from J, leaving 8 bases between. The germline CDR1 and CDR2 sequences are SEHNR and FQNEAQ (reference sequence). CDR3 length: 14 amino acids. CDR3 in DNA: TGTGCCAGCAGCTTTGGACCGCCTAACTATGGCTACACCTTC. Amino acids: CASSFGPPNYGYTF.

The chain is built from TRBV5-1 and TRBJ2-3; TRBD1 matches at 9 bases. The trim removed 4 bases at V and 10 bases at J, leaving 16 bases unmatched. The CDR3 spans 16 residues. Looked up from germline, CDR1 is SGHRS and CDR2 is YFSETQ. The DNA of the CDR3 is TGCGCCAGCAGCATCACGGGACAGGGTCTTTCTCTATCGCAGTATTTT. Its translation: CASSITGQGLSLSQYF.

Only a few counts were recorded for this clonotype. The J gene is TRBJ2-7, the V gene TRBV5-1, with D tentatively TRBD1 (6 bases). The CDR3 loop spans 14 amino acids. V was trimmed by 1 base and J by 5 bases, leaving 13 bases between them. Germline lookup yields CDR1 SGHRS and CDR2 YFSETQ. Written as DNA, the CDR3 is TGCGCCAGCAGCTTGACAGGGTACAAGAACGAGCAGTACTTC. Its translation: CASSLTGYKNEQYF.

The chain uses TRBV7-9 and TRBJ2-3; tentatively, D is TRBD1 (6 bases). The CDR3 has 14 amino acids. Germline V gene lookup returns CDR1 SEHNR and CDR2 FQNEAQ (reference sequence). V lost 8 bases and J 2 bases, leaving 14 bases between the germline ends. CDR3 sequence: CASESPGDTDTQYF. The CDR3 DNA is TGTGCCAGCGAATCCCCAGGGGACACAGATACGCAGTATTTT. Looking up the rest from reference TRBV7-9 and TRBJ2-3 gives the full variable domain: DTGVSQNPRHKITKRGQNVTFRCDPISEHNRLYWYRQTLGQGPEFLTYFQNEAQLEKSRLLSDRFSAERPKGSFSTLEIQRTEQGDSAMYLCASESPGDTDTQYFGPGTRLTVL.

CDR3 bases: TGTGCCAGCAGTTTATCCCCGGGGCGAAAGGCATCCGGCAAAAACATTCAGTACTTC. It encodes CASSLSPGRKASGKNIQYF. V usage is TRBV12-3 or TRBV12-4 and J usage is TRBJ2-7, with D possibly being TRBD1 or TRBD2 (5 bases each). TRBJ2-4 matches the DNA end more closely, so the J call is doubtful. CDR3 size: 19 residues.

The rearrangement links TRBV7-2 to TRBJ2-4; a possible D gene is TRBD2 (6 bases). Between the trimmed V and J ends, which lost 4 bases and 0 bases, there was a span of 13 bases. CDR3 length equals 16 residues. The germline CDR1 and CDR2 sequences are SGHTA and FQGNSA. The DNA of the CDR3 is TGTGCCAGCAGCTCTGATAGCGGAATAGCCAAAAACATTCAGTACTTC. It codes for CASSSDSGIAKNIQYF.